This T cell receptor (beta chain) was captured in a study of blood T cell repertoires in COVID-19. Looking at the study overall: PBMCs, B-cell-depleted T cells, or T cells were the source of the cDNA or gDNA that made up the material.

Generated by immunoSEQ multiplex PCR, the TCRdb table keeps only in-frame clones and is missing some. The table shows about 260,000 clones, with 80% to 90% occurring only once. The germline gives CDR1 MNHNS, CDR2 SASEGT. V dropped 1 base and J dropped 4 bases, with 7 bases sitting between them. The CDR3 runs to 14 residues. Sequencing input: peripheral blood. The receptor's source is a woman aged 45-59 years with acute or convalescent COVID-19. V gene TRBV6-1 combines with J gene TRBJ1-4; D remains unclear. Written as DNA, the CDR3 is TGTGCCAGCAGTGAAGTCTTCGGTAATGAAAAACTGTTTTTT. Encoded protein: CASSEVFGNEKLFF.